The 23 T cell receptor beta chains below all came from one sample that was sequenced in a study of cytomegalovirus exposure and HLA in healthy donors. 13 Jbeta primers and 60 Vbeta primers were used for the PCR. TCRdb's copy holds only in-frame clones and misses some; the assay was immunoSEQ multiplex PCR. Of approximately 110,000 clones detected, approximately 70% appear once; the ten largest clones hold under 5.5%. The sample taken for sequencing was PBMCs. The receptors were sampled from a man in his sixties in good health and CMV-seropositive.

This rearrangement joins TRBV5-4 to TRBJ1-2; 7 bases fit TRBD1. This CDR3 is 15 amino acids long. V lost 2 bases, J lost 5 bases, and 9 bases stayed unmatched. Germline CDR1 and CDR2: SGHNT and YYREEE (reference sequence). CDR3 nucleotide sequence: TGTGCCAGCAGCTTAAGAACAGGGGTTAATTATGGCTACACCTTC. Translating it yields CASSLRTGVNYGYTF. The full variable domain, in which reference TRBV5-4 and TRBJ1-2 provide the parts outside the CDR3, is ETGVTQSPTHLIKTRGQQVTLRCSSQSGHNTVSWYQQALGQGPQFIFQYYREEENGRGNFPPRFSGLQFPNYSSELNVNALELDDSALYLCASSLRTGVNYGYTFGSGTRLTVV.

The CDR3 protein is CASSSGTENSPLHF. CDR3 DNA sequence: TGTGCCAGCAGCTCCGGGACAGAAAATTCACCCCTCCACTTT. The chain employs TRBV13 and TRBJ1-6; 7 bases line up with TRBD1. The CDR3 consists of 14 residues. V was clipped by 4 bases and J by 7 bases; unmatched bases: 4. Germline V CDR1 and CDR2: PRHDT, FYEKMQ (reference sequence).

The chain has TRBV10-1 and TRBJ2-3; 7 positions match TRBD1. CDR3 length: 15 residues. CDR1 and CDR2 from the germline V gene are WNHNN and SYGVQD (reference sequence). The V gene end was trimmed by 3 bases and the J gene end by 2 bases; junction bases not matched to a gene: 5. The CDR3 DNA sequence: TGCGCCAGCAGTGAACACAGGGGAAACACAGATACGCAGTATTTT. Protein product: CASSEHRGNTDTQYF.

The chain employs TRBV6-4 and TRBJ1-1; possible D gene TRBD1, 6 bases. The CDR3 is 14 residues long. The germline V gene has CDR1 MRHNA and CDR2 SNTAGT. V shed 5 bases and J shed 0 bases, with 10 bases lying between them. The CDR3 coding sequence is TGTGCCAGCAGTCTGGACAGTTTGAACACTGAAGCTTTCTTT. This translates into CASSLDSLNTEAFF.

This clone was found many times. This rearrangement joins TRBV6-1 to TRBJ1-6; 8 nucleotides agree with TRBD1. V lost 8 bases, J lost 8 bases, and 11 bases stayed unmatched. Germline values: CDR1 MNHNS, CDR2 SASEGT. CDR3 length equals 15 residues. CDR3 bases: TGTGCCAGCCTTTGGGGCAGGGGGCGTCATTCACCCCTCCACTTT. Encoded protein: CASLWGRGRHSPLHF.

Only a few counts were recorded for this clone. The V and J genes are TRBV6-1 and TRBJ2-2; TRBD1 matches at 10 bases. The V and J ends lost 9 bases and 2 bases, in that order; junction bases with no gene match: 6. The CDR3 extends over 15 amino acids. The germline CDR1 and CDR2 sequences are MNHNS and SASEGT. CDR3 residues: CARGTGDANTGELFF. The CDR3 coding sequence is TGTGCCAGGGGGACAGGGGACGCAAACACCGGGGAGCTGTTTTTT.

This clone was seen only once. The V call is TRBV28, the J call TRBJ1-2; the match to TRBD1 covers 12 bases. J gave up 4 bases and V 3 bases, and 9 bases lay outside the gene matches. CDR3 size: 17 residues. The germline gives CDR1 MDHEN, CDR2 SYDVKM. CDR3 nucleotide sequence: TGTGCCAGCAGTTTGGGACAGGGGGCCCGGAGGCCCTATGGCTACACCTTC. Amino acid sequence: CASSLGQGARRPYGYTF.

The genes are TRBV11-2 and TRBJ2-5; 10 nucleotides align to TRBD2. V lost 3 bases to trimming and J lost 2 bases; unmatched junction nucleotides: 12. Germline V CDR1 and CDR2: SGHAT, FQNNGV. This CDR3 comprises 18 residues. CDR3 loop: CASSLGVASGGPQETQYF. CDR3 bases: TGTGCCAGCAGCTTGGGGGTGGCTAGCGGGGGACCACAAGAGACCCAGTACTTC.

The CDR3 coding sequence is TGTGCCAGCAGTTACTCTAGCGGGGGGGCCTTAGATACGCAGTATTTT. Its translation: CASSYSSGGALDTQYF. V and J are TRBV27 and TRBJ2-3, with 12 bases lining up with TRBD2. The CDR3 is made up of 16 amino acids. Trimming took 4 bases from V and 5 from J; bases not matched to a gene: 7. Germline values: CDR1 MNHEY, CDR2 SMNVEV (reference sequence).

The rearrangement joins TRBV6-5 to TRBJ1-1; a weak D match, TRBD1 (6 bases). Trimming removed 0 bases from V and 6 bases from J, with 17 bases in between. Germline V lookup: CDR1 MNHEY, CDR2 SVGAGI. This CDR3 contains 16 residues. CDR3 coding DNA: TGTGCCAGCAGTTACTCGTTTGTCAGGGGATCCCCTGAAGCTTTCTTT. Translated, it gives CASSYSFVRGSPEAFF.

The V call is TRBV6-5, the J call TRBJ1-2, with a weak D call TRBD1 (5 bases). Germline loops: CDR1 MNHEY, CDR2 SVGAGI. Trimming took 5 bases from V and 7 from J, leaving 11 bases between them. The CDR3 is made up of 12 amino acids. CDR3 coding DNA: TGTGCCAGCAGTACCAGGGTGGGTGGCTACACCTTC. As protein: CASSTRVGGYTF.

The rearrangement joins TRBV15 to TRBJ2-1; D may be TRBD1 (6 bases). Trimming pared 6 bases from V and 6 bases from J, leaving 12 bases between. This CDR3 contains 13 residues. Per germline, CDR1 LNHNV and CDR2 YYDKDF (reference sequence). The DNA of the CDR3 is TGTGCCACCAGTATTGCGGACAGCAATGAGCAGTTCTTC. Encoded protein: CATSIADSNEQFF.

DNA of the CDR3: TGCGCCAGCAGCTACACAGGCGATGGTGGAAACACCATATATTTT. Protein product: CASSYTGDGGNTIYF. The chain uses TRBV5-1 and TRBJ1-3; D might be TRBD1 (5 bases). Germline CDR1 is SGHRS and CDR2 is YFSETQ. The CDR3 runs 15 residues. Trimming left V 3 bases short and J 3 bases short, with 13 bases between.

The chain links TRBV7-9 to TRBJ2-5; 8 bases are a match to TRBD1. This CDR3 is 13 amino acids long. With V trimmed by 5 bases and J by 5 bases, 4 bases remained unmatched. The germline gives CDR1 SEHNR, CDR2 FQNEAQ (reference sequence). The CDR3 bases are TGTGCCAGCAGCCCAGGGGGCGGGGAGACCCAGTACTTC. The encoded protein is CASSPGGGETQYF. Looking up the rest from reference TRBV7-9 and TRBJ2-5 gives the full variable domain: DTGVSQNPRHKITKRGQNVTFRCDPISEHNRLYWYRQTLGQGPEFLTYFQNEAQLEKSRLLSDRFSAERPKGSFSTLEIQRTEQGDSAMYLCASSPGGGETQYFGPGTRLLVL.

This sequence joins TRBV7-6 and TRBJ2-7, with 9 nucleotides matching TRBD1. The CDR3 loop spans 13 amino acids. The germline gives CDR1 SGHVS, CDR2 FNYEAQ. With V trimmed by 5 bases and J by 3 bases, 2 bases remained unmatched. CDR3 in amino acids: CASSRDRDYEQYF. CDR3 nucleotides: TGTGCCAGCAGCCGGGACAGGGACTACGAGCAGTACTTC.

The chain joins TRBV11-2 to TRBJ1-1; no reliable D call. The CDR3 consists of 14 residues. V was pared by 5 bases and J by 3 bases, with 13 bases between. Germline CDR1 is SGHAT and CDR2 is FQNNGV. DNA of the CDR3: TGTGCCAGCAGCCGCATCCGGGAGGACACTGAAGCTTTCTTT. Protein: CASSRIREDTEAFF.

This chain links TRBV7-3 with TRBJ2-7, with a weak D call TRBD2 (7 bases). The CDR3 extends over 13 amino acids. The V gene lost 2 bases and the J gene lost 6 bases, with 11 bases spanning the gap. The germline CDR1 and CDR2 sequences are SGHTA and FQGTGA. In nucleotides, the CDR3 is TGTGCCAGCAGCTTAGAGGGGGGGGGCGAGCAGTACTTC. This sequence encodes CASSLEGGGEQYF.

The chain recombines TRBV5-1 with TRBJ2-5; 9 bases map to TRBD1. CDR1 is SGHRS and CDR2 is YFSETQ in the germline V gene. This CDR3 has 14 residues. V was pared by 4 bases and J by 4 bases, with 5 bases of the junction left unmatched. The CDR3 region is CASSLRQGGETQYF. The CDR3 DNA is TGCGCCAGCAGCCTTAGACAGGGGGGAGAGACCCAGTACTTC.

The V and J genes are TRBV30 and TRBJ1-4; D is unclear. Trimming removed 4 bases at V and 6 bases at J, with 12 bases between. The germline V gene encodes CDR1 GTSNPN and CDR2 SVGIG (reference sequence). CDR3 length equals 13 residues. CDR3 residues: CAWNPGLDEKLFF. CDR3 sequence (DNA): TGTGCCTGGAACCCGGGTCTGGATGAAAAACTGTTTTTT.

Comment on this clone: A junction end diverges from the germline sequence, so it may reflect a read error. This chain joins TRBV7-7 and TRBJ2-5, with 9 bases fitting TRBD1. The CDR3 extends over 15 amino acids. Germline CDR1 is SSHAT and CDR2 is FNYEAQ (reference sequence). The CDR3 loop reads CASSLGQGRRETQYF. The CDR3, as DNA: TGTGCTAGCAGCTTAGGACAGGGGAGGCGAGAGACCCAGTACTTC.

This clone was recorded once. CDR3 protein: CASRSGLAETQYF. CDR3 coding DNA: TGTGCCAGCAGATCGGGACTAGCGGAGACCCAGTACTTC. The chain joins TRBV2 to TRBJ2-5; 10 bases are a match to TRBD2. The CDR3 extends over 13 amino acids. V lost 6 bases, J lost 5 bases, and 3 bases stayed unmatched. CDR1 and CDR2 from the germline V gene are SNHLY and FYNNEI.

The gene calls are TRBV27 and TRBJ1-4; 8 bases match TRBD1. CDR1 is MNHEY and CDR2 is SMNVEV in the germline V gene (reference sequence). The trim removed 3 bases at V and 8 bases at J, leaving 5 bases unmatched. The CDR3 has 14 amino acids. CDR3 loop: CASSLAGGWEKLFF. The CDR3 coding sequence is TGTGCCAGCAGTTTGGCAGGGGGCTGGGAAAAACTGTTTTTT.

This rearrangement joins TRBV19 to TRBJ2-7, with a possible D match to TRBD2 (5 bases). The length of the CDR3 is 14 residues. Trimming removed 3 bases at V and 1 base at J, with 10 bases between. Germline V gene lookup returns CDR1 LNHDA and CDR2 SQIVND (reference sequence). Here the CDR3 DNA reads TGTGCCAGTAGTATCGGCGGGTCGTCCTACGAGCAGTACTTC. This sequence encodes CASSIGGSSYEQYF.